The 10 T cell receptor beta chains given below trace back to one sample, sequenced in a study of T cells in Graves' hyperthyroidism and ophthalmopathy. Using RNA transcripts as the source, TCR beta CDR3 regions were amplified. First-round RT-PCR targeting the TCR CDR3 was performed with the HTBI primer set. TCRdb itself ran the multiplex PCR reads through MiXCR, one entry per CDR3 protein. The data contain almost 600,000 distinct CDR3 sequences, 46% of them singletons. The sample consisted of peripheral blood or thyroid tissue (not recorded which). The receptor source for this set is a woman younger than 35 with Graves' hyperthyroidism.

For this clonotype: This CDR3 fails to terminate in the conserved phenylalanine or tryptophan, so it likely reflects a read error. The DNA is omitted, as the CDR3 cannot be located on it reliably, and the CDR3 follows TCRdb's listing. The rearrangement uses TRBV7-6 and TRBJ2-7; TRBD2 is the table's D call and was not checked against the DNA. The germline gives CDR1 SGHVS, CDR2 FNYEAQ. The CDR3 sequence runs 10 residues, both termini included. The CDR3 reads CASSLDAPAG.

This clonotype was picked up many times. This chain uses TRBV7-9 with TRBJ1-2; TRBD1 might be the D (5 bases). This CDR3 spans 15 amino acids. V shed 3 bases and J shed 4 bases, with 15 bases lying between them. CDR1 SEHNR and CDR2 FQNEAQ come from the germline V gene (reference sequence). CDR3 in DNA: TGTGCCAGCAGCTTGATGAGGGGCGCTGGCTATGGCTACACCTTC. This sequence encodes CASSLMRGAGYGYTF.

The V call is TRBV7-9, the J call TRBJ1-2; 9 bases fit TRBD1. Trimming at V came to 5 bases and at J to 3 bases, leaving 7 bases not matched to a gene. CDR1 and CDR2 from the germline V gene are SEHNR and FQNEAQ (reference sequence). The CDR3 has 15 amino acids. Here the CDR3 reads CASSPTGGFDYGYTF. DNA of the CDR3: TGTGCCAGCAGCCCGACAGGGGGTTTTGACTATGGCTACACCTTC.

This clonotype was recorded at least ten times. V is TRBV7-9 and J is TRBJ2-7, with a tentative D call TRBD1 (6 bases). The CDR3 has 13 amino acids. The germline gives CDR1 SEHNR, CDR2 FQNEAQ (reference sequence). V shed 3 bases and J shed 2 bases, with 8 bases lying between them. CDR3 region: CASSFQGTYEQYF. Written as DNA, the CDR3 is TGTGCCAGCAGCTTCCAGGGGACCTACGAGCAGTACTTC.

V is TRBV7-4 and J is TRBJ2-5; TRBD1 aligns across 7 bases. V shed 5 bases, J shed 7 bases, and the junction held 13 bases outside the gene matches. Germline CDR1 reads SGHVT; CDR2 reads SQSDAQ. The CDR3 sequence is 15 residues long. As DNA, the CDR3 is TGTGCCAGCAGCAAAGGGGACGGGGCAGGGGGGACCCAGTACTTC. Residues: CASSKGDGAGGTQYF.

Many counts were recorded for this clonotype. J is TRBJ1-6 and V is TRBV5-6; D not resolved. Germline V gene sequence: CDR1 SGHDT, CDR2 YYEEEE. V lost 3 bases to trimming and J lost 1 base, with 11 bases between them. This CDR3 has 16 residues. The CDR3 here is CASSSRAGSYNSPLHF. In DNA, the CDR3 is TGTGCCAGCAGCTCGAGAGCAGGTTCCTATAATTCACCCCTCCACTTT.

This clonotype has at least ten counts. J is TRBJ1-6 and V is TRBV7-2; D is perhaps TRBD1 (6 bases). This CDR3 spans 17 amino acids. Trimming took off 0 bases at V and 0 bases at J, with 9 bases between the two ends. Germline V CDR1 and CDR2: SGHTA, FQGNSA. DNA for the CDR3: TGTGCCAGCAGCTTAGCCACAGGGAGCTCCTATAATTCACCCCTCCACTTT. It yields the protein CASSLATGSSYNSPLHF.

The chain couples TRBV10-3 to TRBJ2-7, with 9 bases aligning to TRBD2. The CDR3 is 19 residues long. Germline V gene data show CDR1 as ENHRY and CDR2 as SYGVKD. J gave up 7 bases and V 6 bases, and 25 bases lay outside the gene matches. The chain's CDR3 is CAIRPELAGLTSSYNEQYF. The CDR3 bases are TGTGCCATCAGGCCAGAACTAGCGGGTCTAACGAGCTCCTACAATGAGCAGTACTTC.

In regard to this clonotype: An end of the junction does not agree with germline; a read error may underlie this. The rearrangement joins TRBV18 to TRBJ2-5, with no clear D. The CDR3 spans 13 residues. Germline assignment: CDR1 KGHSH and CDR2 LQKENI. This CDR3 is CASPPLEGETQYF. The CDR3 DNA sequence: TGTGCCAGCCCACCGTTGGAAGGCGAGACCCAGTACTTC.

At least ten counts were recorded for this clonotype. The chain has TRBV10-3 and TRBJ2-7, with D possibly matching TRBD1 (5 bases). Germline CDR1 ENHRY, CDR2 SYGVKD. With 4 bases removed from V and 0 bases from J, the gap between germline ends came to 7 bases. The CDR3 loop spans 13 amino acids. CDR3 in amino acids: CAISAGNSYEQYF. The CDR3 DNA reads TGTGCCATCAGTGCAGGGAACTCCTACGAGCAGTACTTC.